This T cell receptor (beta chain) was recovered during a study of OX40 agonist ivuxolimab in advanced cancers. Study-wide context: The costimulatory receptor OX40 (CD134) was targeted by ivuxolimab, a fully human IgG2 agonistic monoclonal antibody. Patients were allowed to have had prior anti-PD-1, anti-PD-L1 or anti-CTLA-4 therapy, and roughly 40% of the dose-escalation patients had been treated with checkpoint inhibitors. Intravenous ivuxolimab was administered to patients every 2 weeks at six dose levels: 0.01, 0.1, 0.3, 1.5, 3 and 10 mg/kg. Partial responses occurred in three dose-escalation patients, of whom one had hepatocellular carcinoma and two had cutaneous melanoma. The dose-escalation cohort was around 83% male with a mean age of about 60 years, ranging from about 20 to 85. The paper covers the monotherapy dose-escalation part of the phase I ivuxolimab trial, which included N ≈ 50 patients. Among the roughly 52 dose-escalation patients, 19 had hepatocellular carcinoma, roughly 15 melanoma, 9 renal cell carcinoma and 9 head and neck cancer. The purpose of peripheral TCRbeta sequencing was to test whether ivuxolimab changed TCR sequence diversity and led to clonal T-cell expansion.

Beyond this particular receptor, the publication reports: On average, CD8+ T cells showed more expanded clones than CD4+ T cells after ivuxolimab. At doses of 0.1 to 3.0 mg/kg, clonal expansion of both CD4+ and CD8+ T cells in blood was seen between baseline and week 6. The antigen specificity of the clonally expanded peripheral T cells was not determined. In the 0.1-3.0 mg/kg groups, partial responders had among the lowest normalized peripheral clonal expansion, particularly in CD8+ T cells. Low levels of normalized T-cell clonal expansion were also seen in some patients who did not respond.

Genomic DNA was extracted from sorted cells for sequencing of the TCRbeta CDR3 region. The immunoSEQ Assay was used for sequencing of TCRbeta CDR3 regions. Drawn from immuneACCESS, this table holds only the in-frame rearrangements with V and J called that TCRdb kept. Clones are partly lost; checked studies trace under half to an unresolved V gene and leave the rest unexplained. Present in this sample are about 37,000 clones, about 87% of which were seen just once. The top ten hold 32% of the sample. As concerns this clone: The antigen it binds to is not known. The record has no base qualities; no much larger clone is one base away.

Patients with autoimmune disease history or receiving systemic immunosuppression were excluded from the trial. Peripheral blood for TCR sequencing was drawn from every dose cohort at baseline, at cycle 4 day 1 and at cycle 7 day 1. The samples were taken from a phase I, first-in-human, multicenter, open-label dose-escalation trial of ivuxolimab. The trial enrolled adults with locally advanced or metastatic head and neck squamous cell, hepatocellular, melanoma or renal cell carcinoma. Before TCR sequencing, CD4+ and CD8+ T cells were separately sorted from peripheral blood. V sheds 2 bases and J sheds 0 bases, leaving 3 bases between their ends. The CDR3 spans 13 residues, from the cysteine through the phenylalanine. The CDR3 DNA has 39 bases and is translated from base 1. CDR1 and CDR2, looked up from the germline V gene, are MRHNA and SNTAGT.

The clonotype originates from an adult with an advanced solid tumor such as melanoma, head and neck, liver or kidney cancer. The sequence is built from TRBV6-4 and TRBJ2-3; no confident D gene assignment can be made. The sample was CD4+ or CD8+ T cells sorted from blood, taken in a trial of the OX40 agonist ivuxolimab. The DNA sequence follows: TGTGCCAGCAGTGACCAGAGCACAGATACGCAGTATTTT. Translated, this gives CASSDQSTDTQYF.